These 29 T cell receptor beta chains originate from one sample sequenced in a study of CD8 T cells in ankylosing spondylitis. Broader study findings: A TCR beta motif of 8 or 9 highly homologous variants appeared characteristic of ankylosing spondylitis blood.

The antigens these receptors bind are not known. Via MiXCR, TCRdb re-called the 5' RACE reads, giving one row per CDR3 protein. This table holds 670,000 or so distinct CDR3 sequences, about 20% found once. The sequenced sample was blood, either unsorted or a sorted T cell fraction (not recorded which). The receptors were sampled from a male donor with ankylosing spondylitis.

The CDR3 here is CATSGGGRGTGELFF. The CDR3 nucleotides read TGTGCCACCAGTGGAGGGGGCAGGGGCACCGGGGAGCTGTTTTTT. The J gene is TRBJ2-2, the V gene TRBV24-1; 7 nucleotides align to TRBD1. The CDR3 extends over 15 amino acids. Germline CDR1 KGHDR, CDR2 SFDVKD. The V gene end was trimmed by 5 bases and the J gene end by 4 bases; junction bases not matched to a gene: 6.

This clonotype was seen a handful of times. The J gene is TRBJ2-1, the V gene TRBV20-1; 7 positions match TRBD2. This CDR3 spans 16 amino acids. Trimming removed 1 base from V and 0 bases from J; junction bases left unmatched: 6. CDR1 is DFQATT and CDR2 is SNEGSKA in the germline V gene (reference sequence). In nucleotides, the CDR3 is TGCAGTGCTAGAGTTCGACTAGCTAGCTCCTACAATGAGCAGTTCTTC. This sequence encodes CSARVRLASSYNEQFF.

This chain links TRBV2 with TRBJ1-3; TRBD1 is a possible D gene (5 bases). This CDR3 region has 14 residues. Looked up from germline, CDR1 is SNHLY and CDR2 is FYNNEI. V lost 6 bases, J lost 0 bases, and 9 bases lay in between. The DNA of the CDR3 is TGTGCCAGCAGCGACAGTCGCTCTGGAAACACCATATATTTT. This translates into CASSDSRSGNTIYF.

The chain employs TRBV7-2 and TRBJ2-5; 9 bases agree with TRBD1. This CDR3 is 15 amino acids long. Germline assignment: CDR1 SGHTA and CDR2 FQGNSA. Germline trimming cut 4 bases from V and 5 bases from J; bases unmatched to any gene: 8. CDR3 DNA: TGTGCCAGCAGCTCCGTGGGACAGGGTAGGGAGACCCAGTACTTC. Protein: CASSSVGQGRETQYF.

This clonotype was detected a few times. The chain recombines TRBV5-1 with TRBJ2-2; TRBD1 matches at 7 bases. The germline CDR1 and CDR2 sequences are SGHRS and YFSETQ. The trim removed 0 bases at V and 6 bases at J, leaving 8 bases unmatched. This CDR3 comprises 16 residues. CDR3 in amino acids: CASSLEGAGRPGELFF. The CDR3 bases are TGCGCCAGCAGCTTGGAGGGGGCAGGGCGACCCGGGGAGCTGTTTTTT.

This chain joins TRBV5-1 and TRBJ2-1; TRBD1 aligns across 8 bases. In germline, CDR1 is SGHRS, CDR2 YFSETQ. The CDR3 covers 17 residues. With V trimmed by 4 bases and J by 1 base, 10 bases remained unmatched. This CDR3 reads CASSPPAGTGSYNEQFF. In DNA, the CDR3 is TGCGCCAGCAGCCCCCCGGCGGGGACAGGATCCTACAATGAGCAGTTCTTC.

This clonotype was detected only a few times. The genes are TRBV20-1 and TRBJ2-5, with D possibly matching TRBD2 (5 bases). The length of the CDR3 is 14 residues. CDR1 and CDR2 from the germline V gene are DFQATT and SNEGSKA (reference sequence). Deletions cut 1 base from V and 5 bases from J, with 14 bases between. This CDR3 is CSARVRGRGETQYF. CDR3 DNA sequence: TGCAGTGCTAGAGTGAGAGGCCGAGGGGAGACCCAGTACTTC.

Only a few counts were recorded for this clonotype. J is TRBJ1-1 and V is TRBV11-2; D is possibly TRBD1 (6 bases). The CDR3 extends over 13 amino acids. Trimming shortened V by 7 bases and J by 4 bases, and 13 bases separated the two germline ends. Germline lookup yields CDR1 SGHAT and CDR2 FQNNGV. CDR3 bases: TGTGCCAGCAACGTACAAGGGGGCACTGAAGCTTTCTTT. This codes for CASNVQGGTEAFF.

This clonotype was counted a few times. V gene TRBV20-1 combines with J gene TRBJ2-1; no clear D gene. This CDR3 is 14 amino acids long. The V gene's germline CDR1 is DFQATT and CDR2 SNEGSKA (reference sequence). The V and J ends lost 2 bases and 7 bases respectively, with 15 bases between them. The CDR3 DNA sequence: TGCAGTGCTAGAATAGCCCTTACTCTAAATGAGCAGTTCTTC. It yields the protein CSARIALTLNEQFF.

The V and J genes are TRBV20-1 and TRBJ2-5; 7 bases agree with TRBD2. There are 11 residues in the CDR3. Germline CDR1 and CDR2: DFQATT and SNEGSKA (reference sequence). The ends lost 7 bases at V and 4 bases at J; junction bases unmatched: 3. Here the CDR3 reads CSVGRGETQYF. The CDR3 DNA follows: TGCAGTGTAGGGAGGGGAGAGACCCAGTACTTC.

The V call is TRBV29-1, the J call TRBJ2-1; 10 bases are shared with TRBD1. J gave up 3 bases and V 6 bases, and 5 bases lay outside the gene matches. Germline-derived CDR1 and CDR2 are SQVTM and ANQGSEA. This CDR3 spans 14 amino acids. CDR3 coding DNA: TGCAGCGTCCAAAGGACAGGGGGCTACAATGAGCAGTTCTTC. Encoded protein: CSVQRTGGYNEQFF.

CDR3 sequence: CASSLGLVGLPAGELFF. CDR3 sequence (DNA): TGTGCCAGCAGCTTAGGCCTGGTGGGACTACCGGCCGGGGAGCTGTTTTTT. The V and J genes are TRBV13 and TRBJ2-2, with 7 bases lining up with TRBD2. This CDR3 spans 17 amino acids. The germline V gene encodes CDR1 PRHDT and CDR2 FYEKMQ (reference sequence). V lost 0 bases and J lost 6; bases outside the gene matches: 10. The entire variable domain, with the rest obtained from reference TRBV13 and TRBJ2-2, is as follows: AAGVIQSPRHLIKEKRETATLKCYPIPRHDTVYWYQQGPGQDPQFLISFYEKMQSDKGSIPDRFSAQQFSDYHSELNMSSLELGDSALYFCASSLGLVGLPAGELFFGEGSRLTVL.

The rearrangement uses TRBV5-5 and TRBJ2-7, with 8 bases that match TRBD2. Germline V gene sequence: CDR1 SGHKS, CDR2 YYEKEE (reference sequence). CDR3 size: 15 residues. With V trimmed by 4 bases and J by 2 bases, 8 bases remained unmatched. The CDR3 DNA reads TGTGCCAGCAGCGTTGAGGGACTAGGGGCCTACGAGCAGTACTTC. It is translated as CASSVEGLGAYEQYF.

The chain joins TRBV30 to TRBJ1-3, with D possibly matching TRBD1 (5 bases). This CDR3 comprises 13 residues. Trimming pared 3 bases from V and 2 bases from J, leaving 8 bases between. CDR1 GTSNPN and CDR2 SVGIG come from the germline V gene (reference sequence). CDR3 in amino acids: CAWRWGTGNTIYF. In DNA form, the CDR3 reads TGTGCCTGGAGGTGGGGGACTGGAAACACCATATATTTT.

V and J are TRBV7-2 and TRBJ2-2, with D possibly being TRBD2 (6 bases). The length of the CDR3 is 15 residues. The V gene's germline CDR1 is SGHTA and CDR2 FQGNSA. Trimming stripped 5 bases from V and 1 base from J, with 11 bases between. CDR3 region: CASSRGTRNTGELFF. CDR3 coding DNA: TGTGCCAGCAGCCGCGGGACTCGGAACACCGGGGAGCTGTTTTTT.

The rearrangement links TRBV4-1 to TRBJ2-5; TRBD2 matches 7 bases. CDR3 size: 15 residues. The ends lost 1 base at V and 2 bases at J; junction bases unmatched: 4. Germline CDR1 MGHRA, CDR2 YSYEKL. The CDR3 DNA follows: TGCGCCAGCAGCCAAGTCCCGGGACTACAAGAGACCCAGTACTTC. Translating gives CASSQVPGLQETQYF.

This clonotype was observed a handful of times. The chain couples TRBV15 to TRBJ2-3; 11 bases match TRBD2. This CDR3 is 16 amino acids long. Germline loops: CDR1 LNHNV, CDR2 YYDKDF (reference sequence). Losses at the gene ends were 5 bases for V and 0 bases for J; bases not matched to a gene: 4. As DNA, the CDR3 is TGTGCCACCAGCGACGCTAGCGGGGGGAGCACAGATACGCAGTATTTT. Translating gives CATSDASGGSTDTQYF.

V gene TRBV9 combines with J gene TRBJ2-3; 7 bases are a match to TRBD1. This CDR3 has 15 amino acids. Germline assignment: CDR1 SGDLS and CDR2 YYNGEE. The ends lost 0 bases at V and 1 base at J; junction bases unmatched: 2. The CDR3 region is CASSVEGTGTDTQYF. As DNA, the CDR3 is TGTGCCAGCAGCGTAGAAGGGACAGGCACAGATACGCAGTATTTT.

This rearrangement joins TRBV20-1 to TRBJ1-1; weak D call: TRBD1 (5 bases). Germline CDR1 is DFQATT and CDR2 is SNEGSKA (reference sequence). There are 15 residues in the CDR3. The V and J ends lost 3 bases and 6 bases respectively, with 20 bases between them. The CDR3 here is CSASQGFALRAEAFF. The CDR3 DNA follows: TGCAGTGCTAGTCAGGGATTTGCCTTGAGGGCTGAAGCTTTCTTT.

This clonotype has a handful of counts. This chain uses TRBV6-1 with TRBJ2-1, with 12 bases aligning to TRBD1. The germline V gene has CDR1 MNHNS and CDR2 SASEGT. V lost 5 bases and J lost 5; bases outside the gene matches: 16. The CDR3 covers 19 residues. CDR3 nucleotides: TGTGCCAGCAGTCCCGGGACAGGGGGCAGTCTAGCGGCCCACAATGAGCAGTTCTTC. This translates into CASSPGTGGSLAAHNEQFF.

This clonotype was seen a few times. This chain uses TRBV4-1 with TRBJ2-3; 11 bases are a match to TRBD2. V dropped 0 bases and J dropped 5; count of bases not matched to a gene: 4. CDR1 MGHRA and CDR2 YSYEKL come from the germline V gene. The CDR3 spans 16 residues. The CDR3 sequence: CASSQDPGTSGDTQYF. The CDR3 region has the DNA TGCGCCAGCAGCCAAGATCCCGGGACTAGCGGAGATACGCAGTATTTT.

There are a few counts of this clonotype. The rearrangement joins TRBV7-7 to TRBJ2-1, with D uncertain. This CDR3 has 13 amino acids. Germline V gene sequence: CDR1 SSHAT, CDR2 FNYEAQ (reference sequence). The V end was cut by 5 bases, the J end by 5 bases, with 10 bases between. The CDR3 loop is CASSRLGNNEQFF. The DNA for the CDR3 is TGTGCCAGCAGCCGGCTAGGTAACAATGAGCAGTTCTTC. Full variable domain (rest looked up from reference TRBV7-7 and TRBJ2-1): GAGVSQSPRYKVTKRGQDVTLRCDPISSHATLYWYQQALGQGPEFLTYFNYEAQPDKSGLPSDRFSAERPEGSISTLTIQRTEQRDSAMYRCASSRLGNNEQFFGPGTRLTVL.

V usage is TRBV20-1 and J usage is TRBJ2-7; perhaps TRBD2 as D (6 bases). V was trimmed by 0 bases and J by 0 bases, leaving 12 bases between them. Germline assignment: CDR1 DFQATT and CDR2 SNEGSKA (reference sequence). The CDR3 runs 15 residues. In nucleotides, the CDR3 is TGCAGTGCTAGAGACGTGCGGGGCTCCTCCTACGAGCAGTACTTC. Translating it yields CSARDVRGSSYEQYF.

In this sample, this clonotype turned up many times. The rearrangement links TRBV11-2 to TRBJ2-1; D might be TRBD2 (6 bases). With 5 bases removed from V and 1 base from J, the gap between germline ends came to 12 bases. This CDR3 spans 15 amino acids. Germline CDR1 SGHAT, CDR2 FQNNGV. The DNA for the CDR3 is TGTGCCAGCAGCCATCCGGGACTTTCCTACAATGAGCAGTTCTTC. The encoded protein is CASSHPGLSYNEQFF. Using reference TRBV11-2 and TRBJ2-1 for the parts outside the CDR3, the full variable domain is EAGVAQSPRYKIIEKRQSVAFWCNPISGHATLYWYQQILGQGPKLLIQFQNNGVVDDSQLPKDRFSAERLKGVDSTLKIQPAKLEDSAVYLCASSHPGLSYNEQFFGPGTRLTVL.

This clonotype was seen only a few times. The CDR3 bases are TGTGCCAGCAGCCAGCGGACAGGAGTAGAAGCTTTCTTT. Its protein product is CASSQRTGVEAFF. V is TRBV3-1 and J is TRBJ1-1, with 7 bases matching TRBD1. Germline V gene sequence: CDR1 LGHDT, CDR2 YNNKEL (reference sequence). The V gene end was trimmed by 3 bases and the J gene end by 8 bases; junction bases not matched to a gene: 6. The CDR3 consists of 13 residues.

The chain is built from TRBV9 and TRBJ1-2; D unclear. V was trimmed by 4 bases and J by 8 bases, leaving 15 bases between them. The CDR3 covers 13 residues. Looked up from germline, CDR1 is SGDLS and CDR2 is YYNGEE. The DNA of the CDR3 is TGTGCCAGCAGCCTCCGGGAGAGGGAGGGCTACACCTTC. Protein: CASSLREREGYTF.

In this sample, this clonotype turned up a few times. The chain carries TRBV5-1 and TRBJ2-5; 8 bases align to TRBD1. Per the germline V gene, CDR1 is SGHRS and CDR2 is YFSETQ. V was clipped by 4 bases and J by 4 bases; unmatched bases: 9. CDR3 length equals 15 residues. This CDR3 reads CASSQGQGAGETQYF. The DNA for the CDR3 is TGCGCCAGCAGCCAAGGACAGGGCGCTGGAGAGACCCAGTACTTC.

This clonotype was counted a few times. This chain joins TRBV7-3 and TRBJ2-2, with 10 bases identical to TRBD1. The J segment lost 7 bases and the V segment lost 5 bases, leaving 7 bases of the junction unmatched. This CDR3 is 15 amino acids long. Germline V lookup: CDR1 SGHTA, CDR2 FQGTGA. CDR3 sequence: CASSGGQGVVGELFF. The DNA for the CDR3 is TGTGCCAGCAGCGGCGGACAGGGGGTGGTCGGGGAGCTGTTTTTT.

The sample holds many counts of this clonotype. The CDR3 DNA follows: TGCAGCGTTGAAGGGGTCGGGGGACGCTCCTACGAGCAGTACTTC. Its protein is CSVEGVGGRSYEQYF. The chain employs TRBV29-1 and TRBJ2-7; possibly TRBD2 for D (6 bases). Germline CDR1 reads SQVTM; CDR2 reads ANQGSEA. V shed 1 base and J shed 0 bases, with 13 bases lying between them. The CDR3 is made up of 15 amino acids.